The 29 T cell receptor beta chains in this list originate from one sample, sequenced in a study of immune evolution from preneoplasia to lung adenocarcinoma. Clones were sequenced by immunoSEQ multiplex PCR, and TCRdb holds only the in-frame ones, with some missing. The sample holds around 10,000 clones, 82% seen once. Sequenced input: FFPE minimally invasive lung adenocarcinoma tissue. All receptors derive from a person aged 65 to 85 with lung adenocarcinoma.

This sequence joins TRBV28 and TRBJ2-7, with 11 bases fitting TRBD1. V was clipped by 2 bases and J by 2 bases; unmatched bases: 2. This CDR3 is built from 15 residues. Germline CDR1 is MDHEN and CDR2 is SYDVKM. CDR3 region: CASSLGTGGAYEQYF. The CDR3 DNA sequence: TGTGCCAGCAGTTTAGGGACAGGGGGTGCCTACGAGCAGTACTTC.

The V gene is TRBV5-1, the J gene TRBJ2-5, with 7 nucleotides matching TRBD1. CDR3 length: 14 residues. The trim removed 1 base at V and 2 bases at J, leaving 2 bases unmatched. Germline lookup yields CDR1 SGHRS and CDR2 YFSETQ. For the CDR3, the DNA is TGCGCCAGCAGCTTGTACAGGGGACAAGAGACCCAGTACTTC. This gives the protein CASSLYRGQETQYF.

J is TRBJ2-5 and V is TRBV30, with D perhaps matching TRBD2 (5 bases). This CDR3 contains 16 residues. CDR1 is GTSNPN and CDR2 is SVGIG in the germline V gene (reference sequence). Trimming shortened V by 0 bases and J by 3 bases, and 17 bases separated the two germline ends. CDR3 in amino acids: CAWSVLAGPPEETQYF. The CDR3 DNA follows: TGTGCCTGGAGTGTACTCGCGGGCCCTCCCGAAGAGACCCAGTACTTC.

J is TRBJ2-5 and V is TRBV30; 10 bases line up with TRBD2. The CDR3 runs 18 residues. The germline CDR1 and CDR2 sequences are GTSNPN and SVGIG (reference sequence). Unmatched junction bases numbered 13, after V lost 0 bases and J lost 3 bases. Here the CDR3 reads CAWSVVLSGGAFEETQYF. The CDR3 DNA reads TGTGCCTGGAGTGTGGTATTGAGCGGGGGGGCGTTTGAAGAGACCCAGTACTTC.

The V call is TRBV5-6, the J call TRBJ1-1; D is unclear. CDR3 length: 14 residues. Germline-derived CDR1 and CDR2 are SGHDT and YYEEEE. Deletions cut 1 base from V and 4 bases from J, with 11 bases between. CDR3 residues: CASSLFLGSTEAFF. The CDR3 region has the DNA TGTGCCAGCAGCTTGTTCCTTGGCAGCACTGAAGCTTTCTTT.

The gene calls are TRBV5-3 and TRBJ2-3, with 9 bases fitting TRBD1. TRBV5-3 is flagged as an ORF with uncertain function. CDR3 length: 20 residues. With 1 base clipped from V and 0 bases from J, the junction kept 15 bases outside the gene matches. The CDR3 nucleotides are TGTGCCAGAAGCTTGCTCCGTCACAGGGGGCCGAGACCTAGCACAGATACGCAGTATTTT. Translation: CARSLLRHRGPRPSTDTQYF.

The rearrangement uses TRBV14 and TRBJ1-3; unclear D gene. Germline CDR1 SGHDN, CDR2 FVKESK. The CDR3 length is 14 residues. Trimming shortened V by 0 bases and J by 4 bases, and 7 bases separated the two germline ends. CDR3 in DNA: TGTGCCAGCAGCCAAGATGGGCGAGGAAACACCATATATTTT. Amino acid sequence: CASSQDGRGNTIYF.

This clone was detected only once. This sequence joins TRBV6-6 and TRBJ1-1; TRBD1 is a possible D gene (5 bases). V dropped 2 bases and J dropped 1 base, with 8 bases sitting between them. The CDR3 contains 14 residues. Per the germline V gene, CDR1 is MNHNY and CDR2 is SVGAGI (reference sequence). CDR3 sequence (DNA): TGTGCCAGCAGTTACGGGACGGAGAACACTGAAGCTTTCTTT. Protein product: CASSYGTENTEAFF.

The chain employs TRBV7-9 and TRBJ1-1; 7 bases are shared with TRBD1. Unmatched junction bases numbered 5, after V lost 6 bases and J lost 1 base. Germline assignment: CDR1 SEHNR and CDR2 FQNEAQ (reference sequence). The CDR3 has 14 amino acids. DNA for the CDR3: TGTGCCAGCAGTTTACAGGGGAGGAACACTGAAGCTTTCTTT. It encodes CASSLQGRNTEAFF.

The chain carries TRBV19 and TRBJ2-3; 15 nucleotides align to TRBD2. Germline values: CDR1 LNHDA, CDR2 SQIVND (reference sequence). There are 21 residues in the CDR3. Unmatched junction bases numbered 15, after V lost 3 bases and J lost 2 bases. The CDR3 nucleotides read TGTGCCAGTAGTATGTCCCCACTTTTGGGACTAGCGGGAGGTAACACAGATACGCAGTATTTT. Protein product: CASSMSPLLGLAGGNTDTQYF.

V is TRBV7-9 and J is TRBJ1-2; D not certain. Germline CDR1 is SEHNR and CDR2 is FQNEAQ (reference sequence). CDR3 size: 13 residues. V dropped 5 bases and J dropped 4 bases, with 11 bases sitting between them. DNA for the CDR3: TGTGCCAGCAGCGCGACTTTTGGCTATGGCTACACCTTC. Its protein is CASSATFGYGYTF.

V is TRBV13 and J is TRBJ1-1, with unresolved D. Germline loops: CDR1 PRHDT, CDR2 FYEKMQ (reference sequence). This CDR3 contains 14 residues. Trimming took 0 bases from V and 5 from J, leaving 10 bases between them. This CDR3 is CASSLGQLGTEAFF. CDR3 in DNA: TGTGCCAGCAGCTTAGGACAGCTGGGGACTGAAGCTTTCTTT.

The genes are TRBV28 and TRBJ1-5; D gene uncertain. V lost 5 bases and J 6 bases, leaving 14 bases between the germline ends. The CDR3 extends over 14 amino acids. Germline CDR1 and CDR2: MDHEN and SYDVKM. CDR3: CASSRPSLGQPQHF. In DNA form, the CDR3 reads TGTGCCAGCAGTAGACCGTCTTTAGGTCAGCCCCAGCATTTT.

This rearrangement joins TRBV28 to TRBJ2-1, with D hard to call. The germline gives CDR1 MDHEN, CDR2 SYDVKM. Between the trimmed V and J ends, which lost 3 bases and 10 bases, there was a span of 7 bases. There are 11 residues in the CDR3. The chain's CDR3 is CASSFLQEQFF. The CDR3, as DNA: TGTGCCAGCAGTTTTTTGCAGGAGCAGTTCTTC. The variable domain in full, with the rest retrieved from reference TRBV28 and TRBJ2-1, is DVKVTQSSRYLVKRTGEKVFLECVQDMDHENMFWYRQDPGLGLRLIYFSYDVKMKEKGDIPEGYSVSREKKERFSLILESASTNQTSMYLCASSFLQEQFFGPGTRLTVL.

V is TRBV15 and J is TRBJ1-1; D gene uncertain. Germline-derived CDR1 and CDR2 are LNHNV and YYDKDF (reference sequence). V shed 0 bases and J shed 4 bases, with 6 bases lying between them. CDR3 length: 13 amino acids. For the CDR3, the DNA is TGTGCCACCAGCAGAGATCTCGCCACTGAAGCTTTCTTT. Its translation: CATSRDLATEAFF.

This sequence joins TRBV9 and TRBJ2-5, with 7 bases aligning to TRBD1. Per the germline V gene, CDR1 is SGDLS and CDR2 is YYNGEE. The V gene end was trimmed by 3 bases and the J gene end by 4 bases; junction bases not matched to a gene: 9. The CDR3 loop spans 15 amino acids. CDR3 sequence: CASSANRGVRETQYF. The CDR3 DNA follows: TGTGCCAGCAGCGCTAACAGGGGTGTGCGAGAGACCCAGTACTTC.

The V and J genes are TRBV7-8 and TRBJ2-3, with D possibly matching TRBD1 (5 bases). CDR1 SGHVS and CDR2 FQNEAQ come from the germline V gene. The CDR3 runs to 13 residues. Trimming took off 3 bases at V and 6 bases at J, with 10 bases between the two ends. The CDR3: CASSFLQDDTQYF. The CDR3 coding sequence is TGTGCCAGCAGCTTTCTACAGGACGATACGCAGTATTTT. The full variable domain, rest sourced from reference TRBV7-8 and TRBJ2-3, is GAGVSQSPRYKVAKRGQDVALRCDPISGHVSLFWYQQALGQGPEFLTYFQNEAQLDKSGLPSDRFFAERPEGSVSTLKIQRTQQEDSAVYLCASSFLQDDTQYFGPGTRLTVL.

CDR3 protein: CAIFGDTQGNEQFF. For the CDR3, the DNA is TGTGCCATTTTCGGAGACACCCAGGGCAATGAGCAGTTCTTC. The chain couples TRBV2 to TRBJ2-1; D perhaps matches TRBD1 (5 bases). The V end was cut by 10 bases, the J end by 6 bases, with 19 bases between. Germline CDR1 reads SNHLY; CDR2 reads FYNNEI. There are 14 residues in the CDR3.

The chain carries TRBV6-5 and TRBJ1-1; weak D call: TRBD1 (5 bases). Germline assignment: CDR1 MNHEY and CDR2 SVGAGI. Trimming took off 8 bases at V and 1 base at J, with 14 bases between the two ends. The CDR3 spans 14 residues. The CDR3 reads CASRGRDPNTEAFF. The DNA of the CDR3 is TGTGCCAGCCGGGGCCGAGATCCGAACACTGAAGCTTTCTTT.

The rearrangement links TRBV28 to TRBJ1-5; D may be TRBD1 (6 bases). Trimming removed 5 bases at V and 1 base at J, with 12 bases between. The germline gives CDR1 MDHEN, CDR2 SYDVKM. CDR3 size: 15 residues. For the CDR3, the DNA is TGTGCCAGCAGTCCCCAGGGGTTGAGCAATCAGCCCCAGCATTTT. Amino acids: CASSPQGLSNQPQHF.

The chain recombines TRBV13 with TRBJ2-1; TRBD2 agrees at 11 bases. CDR3 length equals 15 residues. With 2 bases clipped from V and 8 bases from J, the junction kept 5 bases outside the gene matches. Per the germline V gene, CDR1 is PRHDT and CDR2 is FYEKMQ (reference sequence). The CDR3 nucleotides are TGTGCCAGCAGCTTATATAGCGGGGGGGCCGATGAGCAGTTCTTC. It specifies CASSLYSGGADEQFF. Combining the CDR3 with reference TRBV13 and TRBJ2-1 gives the whole variable domain AAGVIQSPRHLIKEKRETATLKCYPIPRHDTVYWYQQGPGQDPQFLISFYEKMQSDKGSIPDRFSAQQFSDYHSELNMSSLELGDSALYFCASSLYSGGADEQFFGPGTRLTVL.

This clone was picked up one time. The chain joins TRBV5-5 to TRBJ1-2; D gene ambiguous. Germline CDR1 SGHKS, CDR2 YYEKEE (reference sequence). With 0 bases removed from V and 0 bases from J, the gap between germline ends came to 3 bases. The CDR3 is made up of 13 amino acids. CDR3 sequence: CASSLVANYGYTF. CDR3 sequence (DNA): TGTGCCAGCAGCTTGGTAGCTAACTATGGCTACACCTTC.

J is TRBJ1-1 and V is TRBV7-8; D is unresolved. This CDR3 is built from 13 residues. Trimming pared 2 bases from V and 2 bases from J, leaving 6 bases between. Germline CDR1 is SGHVS and CDR2 is FQNEAQ. The CDR3 DNA sequence: TGTGCCAGCAGCTTATTCGTTAACACTGAAGCTTTCTTT. This sequence encodes CASSLFVNTEAFF.

V usage is TRBV19 and J usage is TRBJ2-7; TRBD2 might be the D (6 bases). Trimming removed 3 bases from V and 6 bases from J, with 18 bases in between. Germline CDR1 and CDR2: LNHDA and SQIVND (reference sequence). This CDR3 region has 15 residues. CDR3 protein: CASSIKAGNSGEQYF. CDR3 nucleotides: TGTGCCAGTAGTATTAAGGCGGGAAACTCAGGCGAGCAGTACTTC.

This clone came up a few times. V is TRBV30 and J is TRBJ1-2, with TRBD1 matching 7 bases. Germline CDR1 and CDR2: GTSNPN and SVGIG (reference sequence). After removal of 1 base from V and 4 bases from J, the junction contained 6 bases not matched to a gene. The CDR3 is 14 residues long. The CDR3 coding sequence is TGTGCCTGGAGTGGACTACAGGGGTCCTATGGCTACACCTTC. It is translated as CAWSGLQGSYGYTF.

This chain connects TRBV5-4 to TRBJ1-2; D gene ambiguous. This CDR3 has 15 amino acids. Germline V gene data show CDR1 as SGHNT and CDR2 as YYREEE (reference sequence). V shed 0 bases and J shed 0 bases, with 9 bases lying between them. This CDR3 is CASSLARGANYGYTF. The CDR3 region has the DNA TGTGCCAGCAGCTTGGCCCGGGGTGCTAACTATGGCTACACCTTC.

The gene calls are TRBV27 and TRBJ2-2; TRBD2 aligns across 7 bases. V shed 5 bases and J 16 bases; nucleotides not matched to a gene: 16. The CDR3 is 14 residues long. Looked up from germline, CDR1 is MNHEY and CDR2 is SMNVEV (reference sequence). The CDR3 nucleotides are TGTGCCAGCAGTGCCAAGCTAGCGGACCCTGCCTGGTTTTTT. Encoded protein: CASSAKLADPAWFF.

The CDR3 nucleotides read TGTGCCAGTAGTATGGGGCGGGAGGACTACGAGCAGTACTTC. Protein: CASSMGREDYEQYF. The chain joins TRBV19 to TRBJ2-7; 8 positions match TRBD2. Germline CDR1 is LNHDA and CDR2 is SQIVND (reference sequence). CDR3 size: 14 residues. V was clipped by 3 bases and J by 3 bases; unmatched bases: 4.

This clone was detected only once. The chain combines TRBV19 with TRBJ2-2; no definite D call. The CDR3 contains 14 residues. CDR1 and CDR2 (germline): LNHDA, SQIVND (reference sequence). V was cut by 3 bases and J by 0 bases, with 5 bases left in between. The CDR3 reads CASSIGPNTGELFF. The CDR3 DNA is TGTGCCAGTAGTATTGGGCCGAACACCGGGGAGCTGTTTTTT.